The sequence of this T cell receptor (beta chain) was determined in a study of blood T cell repertoires in COVID-19. Study at large: Acute-phase and convalescent COVID-19 samples originated in the United States, Italy and Spain. In each case, the material was cDNA or gDNA derived from T cells, B-cell-depleted T cells, or PBMCs.

The CDR3 is 14 amino acids. V trimming: 4 bases; J trimming: 0 bases; junction bases outside the gene matches: 2. CDR1 and CDR2 (germline): PRHDT, FYEKMQ (reference sequence). The table came from immunoSEQ multiplex PCR; TCRdb's copy has only in-frame clones and leaves some out. The sample lists 300,000 to 400,000 clones, more than 80% occurring once. Participants were aged 18 to 89 years from more than 20 US areas. Each participant's cohort was designated according to participant-reported clinical history. The sample taken for sequencing was PBMCs or T cells enriched from blood (not recorded which). The clonotype was recovered from a man between 18 and 35 years old who had recovered from COVID-19. The J gene is TRBJ1-1, the V gene TRBV13, with 7 bases fitting TRBD1. The CDR3 DNA sequence: TGTGCCAGCAGCTCCGGGACAGTGAACACTGAAGCTTTCTTT. Protein sequence: CASSSGTVNTEAFF.